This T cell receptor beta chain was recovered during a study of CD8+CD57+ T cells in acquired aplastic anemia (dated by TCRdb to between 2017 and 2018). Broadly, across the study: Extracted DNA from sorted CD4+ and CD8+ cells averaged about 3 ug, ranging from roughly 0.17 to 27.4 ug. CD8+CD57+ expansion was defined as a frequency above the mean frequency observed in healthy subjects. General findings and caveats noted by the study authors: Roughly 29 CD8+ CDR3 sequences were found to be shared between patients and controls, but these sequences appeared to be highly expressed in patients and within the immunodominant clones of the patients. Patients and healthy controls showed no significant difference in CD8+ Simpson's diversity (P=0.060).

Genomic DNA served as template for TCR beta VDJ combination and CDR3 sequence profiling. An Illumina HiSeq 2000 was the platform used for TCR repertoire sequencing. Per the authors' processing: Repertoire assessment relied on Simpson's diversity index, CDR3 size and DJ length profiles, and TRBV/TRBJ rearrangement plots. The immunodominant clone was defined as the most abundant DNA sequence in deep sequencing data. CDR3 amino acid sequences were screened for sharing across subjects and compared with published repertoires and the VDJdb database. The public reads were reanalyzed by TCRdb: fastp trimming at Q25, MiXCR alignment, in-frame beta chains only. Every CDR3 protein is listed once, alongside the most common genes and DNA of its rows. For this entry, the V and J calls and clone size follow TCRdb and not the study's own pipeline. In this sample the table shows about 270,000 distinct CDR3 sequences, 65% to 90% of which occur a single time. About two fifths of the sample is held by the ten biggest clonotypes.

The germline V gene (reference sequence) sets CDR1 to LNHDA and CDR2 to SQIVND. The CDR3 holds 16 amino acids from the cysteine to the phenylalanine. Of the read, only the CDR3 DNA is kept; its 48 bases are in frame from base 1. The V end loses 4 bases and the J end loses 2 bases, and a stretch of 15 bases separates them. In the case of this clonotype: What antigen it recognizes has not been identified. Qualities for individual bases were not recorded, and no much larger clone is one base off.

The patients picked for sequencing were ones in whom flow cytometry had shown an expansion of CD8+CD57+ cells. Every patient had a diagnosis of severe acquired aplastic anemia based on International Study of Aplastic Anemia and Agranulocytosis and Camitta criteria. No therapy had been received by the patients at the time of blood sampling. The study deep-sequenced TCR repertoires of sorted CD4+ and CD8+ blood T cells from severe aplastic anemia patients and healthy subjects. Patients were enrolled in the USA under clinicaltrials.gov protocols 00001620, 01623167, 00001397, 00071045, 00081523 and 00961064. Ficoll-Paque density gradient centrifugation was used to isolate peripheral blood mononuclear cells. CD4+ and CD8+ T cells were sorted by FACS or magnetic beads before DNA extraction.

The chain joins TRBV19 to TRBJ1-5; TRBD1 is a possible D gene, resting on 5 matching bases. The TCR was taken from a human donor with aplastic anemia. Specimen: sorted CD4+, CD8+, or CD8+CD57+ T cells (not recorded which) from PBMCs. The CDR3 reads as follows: CASSTRHAGGNQPQHF. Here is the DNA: TGTGCCAGTAGTACACGACATGCGGGGGGCAATCAGCCCCAGCATTTT.